This T cell receptor (beta chain) came from a study of OX40 agonist ivuxolimab in advanced cancers. In the study overall: Patients' therapy was ivuxolimab, an antibody that acts as an agonist of OX40 (CD134). Two patients with cutaneous melanoma and one with hepatocellular carcinoma, three in total, showed partial responses. The group had a mean age of roughly 65 years, ranged from about 20 to 90, and was roughly 80% male.

The method was immunoSEQ multiplex PCR; TCRdb's version includes in-frame clones alone and lacks a portion of them. The data show around 90,000 clones, with 75% to 90% seen just once and 6% to 7.5% held by the top ten. This clone appeared a few times. The antigen remains undetermined. The study's findings and limits: Dose levels from 0.1 to 3.0 mg/kg saw CD4+ and CD8+ blood T cells expand clonally by week 6.

The V gene lost 6 bases and the J gene lost 8 bases, with 17 bases spanning the gap. Germline assignment: CDR1 LNHDA and CDR2 SQIVND (reference sequence). The CDR3 has 14 amino acids. This sequence was found in an adult with an advanced solid tumor such as melanoma, head and neck, liver or kidney cancer. Material: CD4+ or CD8+ T cells sorted from blood, obtained in a trial of the OX40 agonist ivuxolimab. The chain carries TRBV19 and TRBJ2-1, with D perhaps matching TRBD1 (7 bases). In DNA, the CDR3 is TGTGCCAGTAGGTGGAGGGGGCTAGGGGATGAGCAGTTCTTC. The encoded protein is CASRWRGLGDEQFF.